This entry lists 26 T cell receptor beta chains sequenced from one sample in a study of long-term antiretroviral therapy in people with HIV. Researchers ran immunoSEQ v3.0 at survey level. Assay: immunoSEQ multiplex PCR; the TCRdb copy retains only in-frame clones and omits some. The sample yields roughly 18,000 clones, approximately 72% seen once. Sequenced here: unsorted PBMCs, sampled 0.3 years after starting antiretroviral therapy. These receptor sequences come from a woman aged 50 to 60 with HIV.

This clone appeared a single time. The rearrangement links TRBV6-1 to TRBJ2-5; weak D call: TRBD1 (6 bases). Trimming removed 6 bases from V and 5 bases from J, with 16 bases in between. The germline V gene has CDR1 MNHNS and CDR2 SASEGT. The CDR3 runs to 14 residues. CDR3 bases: TGTGCCAGCAGGAAACAGGGTCCGGGGGAGACCCAGTACTTC. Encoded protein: CASRKQGPGETQYF.

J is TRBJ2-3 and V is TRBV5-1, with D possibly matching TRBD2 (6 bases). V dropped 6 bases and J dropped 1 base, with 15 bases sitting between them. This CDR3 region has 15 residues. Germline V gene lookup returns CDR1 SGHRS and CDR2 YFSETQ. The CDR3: CASKLGGKGTDTQYF. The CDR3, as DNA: TGCGCCAGCAAATTAGGAGGGAAGGGCACAGATACGCAGTATTTT.

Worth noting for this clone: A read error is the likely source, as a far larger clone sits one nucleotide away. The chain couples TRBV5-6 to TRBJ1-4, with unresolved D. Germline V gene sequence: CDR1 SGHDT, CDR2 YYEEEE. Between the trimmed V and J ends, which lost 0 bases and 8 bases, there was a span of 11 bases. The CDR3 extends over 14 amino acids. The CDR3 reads CASSLAGEDEKLFF. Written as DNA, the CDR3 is TGTGCCAGCAGCTTGGCCGGGGAGGACGAAAAACTGTTTTTT.

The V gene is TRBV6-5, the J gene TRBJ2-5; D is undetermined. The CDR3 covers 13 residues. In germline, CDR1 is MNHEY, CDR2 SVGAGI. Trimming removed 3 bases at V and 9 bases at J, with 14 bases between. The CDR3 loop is CASSYRVSMAQYF. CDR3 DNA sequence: TGTGCCAGCAGTTATAGGGTCAGTATGGCCCAGTACTTC.

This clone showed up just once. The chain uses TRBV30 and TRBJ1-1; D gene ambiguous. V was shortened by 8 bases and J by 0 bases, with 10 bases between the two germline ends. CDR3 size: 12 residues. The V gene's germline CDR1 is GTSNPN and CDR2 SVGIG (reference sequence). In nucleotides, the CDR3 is TGTGCCCGCCAGATATTGAACACTGAAGCTTTCTTT. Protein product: CARQILNTEAFF.

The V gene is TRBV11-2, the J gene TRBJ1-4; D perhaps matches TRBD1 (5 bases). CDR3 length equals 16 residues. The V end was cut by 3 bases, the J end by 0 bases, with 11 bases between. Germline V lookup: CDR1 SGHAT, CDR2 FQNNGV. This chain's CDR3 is CASSFRGFATNEKLFF. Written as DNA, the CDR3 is TGTGCCAGCAGCTTTCGGGGCTTTGCAACTAATGAAAAACTGTTTTTT.

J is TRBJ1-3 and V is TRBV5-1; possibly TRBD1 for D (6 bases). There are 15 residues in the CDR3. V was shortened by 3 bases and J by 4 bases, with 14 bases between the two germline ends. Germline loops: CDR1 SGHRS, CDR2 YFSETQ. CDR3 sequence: CASSSTGLEGNTIYF. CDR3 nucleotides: TGCGCCAGCAGCTCGACAGGACTGGAGGGAAACACCATATATTTT.

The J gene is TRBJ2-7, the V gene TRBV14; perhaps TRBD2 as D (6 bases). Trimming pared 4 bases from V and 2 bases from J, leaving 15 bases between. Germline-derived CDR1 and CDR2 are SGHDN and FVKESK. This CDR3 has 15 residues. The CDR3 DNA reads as TGTGCCAGCAGCCCCATCCGGGACTTCACCTACGAGCAGTACTTC. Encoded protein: CASSPIRDFTYEQYF.

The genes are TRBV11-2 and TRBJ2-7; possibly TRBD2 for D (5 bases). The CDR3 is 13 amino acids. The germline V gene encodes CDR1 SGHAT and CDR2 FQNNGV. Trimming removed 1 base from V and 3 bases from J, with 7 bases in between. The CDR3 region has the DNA TGTGCCAGCAGCTTAGTCCGGGGCTACGAGCAGTACTTC. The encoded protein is CASSLVRGYEQYF.

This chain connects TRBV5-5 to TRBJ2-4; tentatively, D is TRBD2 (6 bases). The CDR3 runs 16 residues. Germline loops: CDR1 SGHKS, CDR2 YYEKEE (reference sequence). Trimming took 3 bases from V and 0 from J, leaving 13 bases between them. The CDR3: CASSSPGLLAKNIQYF. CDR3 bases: TGTGCCAGCAGCTCCCCGGGACTCCTAGCCAAAAACATTCAGTACTTC.

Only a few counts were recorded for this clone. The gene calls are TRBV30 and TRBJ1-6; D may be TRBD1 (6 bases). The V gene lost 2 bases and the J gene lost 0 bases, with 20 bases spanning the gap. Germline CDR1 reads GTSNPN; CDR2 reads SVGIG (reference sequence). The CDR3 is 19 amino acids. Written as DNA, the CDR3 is TGTGCCTGGAGTCTACTCACATACAGGGAAAGCTCCTATAATTCACCCCTCCACTTT. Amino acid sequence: CAWSLLTYRESSYNSPLHF.

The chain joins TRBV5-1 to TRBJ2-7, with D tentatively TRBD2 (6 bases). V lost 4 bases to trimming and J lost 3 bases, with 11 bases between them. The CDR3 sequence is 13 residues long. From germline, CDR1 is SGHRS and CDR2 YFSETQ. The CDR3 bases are TGCGCCAGCAGCCTCGACGGGGGCTACGAGCAGTACTTC. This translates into CASSLDGGYEQYF.

The CDR3 DNA reads as TGCGCCAGCAGGGGGCAGGGAGGGGGAAACACTGAAGCTTTCTTT. Encoded protein: CASRGQGGGNTEAFF. This rearrangement joins TRBV5-1 to TRBJ1-1, with a tentative D call TRBD1 (6 bases). CDR3 length equals 15 residues. Germline CDR1 reads SGHRS; CDR2 reads YFSETQ. Deletions cut 5 bases from V and 2 bases from J, with 16 bases between.

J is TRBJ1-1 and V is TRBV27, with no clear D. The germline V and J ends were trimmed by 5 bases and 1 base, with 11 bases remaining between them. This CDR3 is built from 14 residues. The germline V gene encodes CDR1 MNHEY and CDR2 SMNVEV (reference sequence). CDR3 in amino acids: CASSGRTENTEAFF. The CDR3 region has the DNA TGTGCCAGCAGTGGACGGACGGAGAACACTGAAGCTTTCTTT.

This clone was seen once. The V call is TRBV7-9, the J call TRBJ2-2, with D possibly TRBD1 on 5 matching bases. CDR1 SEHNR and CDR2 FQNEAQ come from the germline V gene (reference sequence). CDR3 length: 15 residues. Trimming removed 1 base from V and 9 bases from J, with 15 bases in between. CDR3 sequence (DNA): TGTGCCAGCAGCTTAGACGAACAGGTCTACCGGGAGCTGTTTTTT. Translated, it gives CASSLDEQVYRELFF.

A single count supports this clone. The CDR3 DNA reads TGTGCCAGCAGCGTAGGAGGGGCAGGGGAAAAACTGTTTTTT. Translation: CASSVGGAGEKLFF. The V call is TRBV9, the J call TRBJ1-4; tentative D call: TRBD1 (5 bases). This CDR3 region has 14 residues. CDR1 SGDLS and CDR2 YYNGEE come from the germline V gene. Between the trimmed V and J ends, which lost 0 bases and 8 bases, there was a span of 11 bases.

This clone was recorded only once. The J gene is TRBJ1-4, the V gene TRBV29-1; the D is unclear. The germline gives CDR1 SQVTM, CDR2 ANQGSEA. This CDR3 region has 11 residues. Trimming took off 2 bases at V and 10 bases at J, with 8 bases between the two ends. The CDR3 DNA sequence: TGCAGCGTTGAAACAGAGGGAAAACTGTTTTTT. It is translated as CSVETEGKLFF.

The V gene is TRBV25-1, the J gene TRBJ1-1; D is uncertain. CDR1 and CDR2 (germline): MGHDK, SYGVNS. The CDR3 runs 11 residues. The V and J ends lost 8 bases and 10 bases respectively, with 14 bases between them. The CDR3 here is CASRGRVAAFF. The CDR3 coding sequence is TGTGCCAGCCGAGGAAGGGTTGCAGCTTTCTTT.

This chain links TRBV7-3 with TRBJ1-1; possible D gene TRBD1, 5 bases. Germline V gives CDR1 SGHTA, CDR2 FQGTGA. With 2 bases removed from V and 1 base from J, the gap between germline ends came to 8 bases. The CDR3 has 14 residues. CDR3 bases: TGTGCCAGCAGCTTATGGGGGGGGAACACTGAAGCTTTCTTT. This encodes CASSLWGGNTEAFF. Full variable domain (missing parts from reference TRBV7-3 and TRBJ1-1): GAGVSQTPSNKVTEKGKYVELRCDPISGHTALYWYRQSLGQGPEFLIYFQGTGAADDSGLPNDRFFAVRPEGSVSTLKIQRTERGDSAVYLCASSLWGGNTEAFFGQGTRLTVV.

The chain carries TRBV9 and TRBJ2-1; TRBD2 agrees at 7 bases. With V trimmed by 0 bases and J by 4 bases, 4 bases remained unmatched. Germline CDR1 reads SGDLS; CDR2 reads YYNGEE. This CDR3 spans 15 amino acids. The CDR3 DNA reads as TGTGCCAGCAGCGTAGACGGGGAGGGGTACAATGAGCAGTTCTTC. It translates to CASSVDGEGYNEQFF.

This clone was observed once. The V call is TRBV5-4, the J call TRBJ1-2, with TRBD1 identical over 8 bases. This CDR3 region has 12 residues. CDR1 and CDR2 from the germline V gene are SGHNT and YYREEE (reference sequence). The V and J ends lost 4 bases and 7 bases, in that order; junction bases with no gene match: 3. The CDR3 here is CASSVTGVGYTF. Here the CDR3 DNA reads TGTGCCAGCAGCGTGACAGGGGTTGGCTACACCTTC. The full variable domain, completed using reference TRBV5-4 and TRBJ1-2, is ETGVTQSPTHLIKTRGQQVTLRCSSQSGHNTVSWYQQALGQGPQFIFQYYREEENGRGNFPPRFSGLQFPNYSSELNVNALELDDSALYLCASSVTGVGYTFGSGTRLTVV.

The CDR3 DNA is TGTGCCAGCGGAGTCACAGGGTGGGCCCAGTACTTC. It translates to CASGVTGWAQYF. The gene calls are TRBV2 and TRBJ2-5; maybe TRBD1 (6 bases). From germline, CDR1 is SNHLY and CDR2 FYNNEI. V shed 8 bases and J shed 9 bases, with 16 bases lying between them. The CDR3 extends over 12 amino acids. The complete variable domain, with remaining parts taken from reference TRBV2 and TRBJ2-5, reads EPEVTQTPSHQVTQMGQEVILRCVPISNHLYFYWYRQILGQKVEFLVSFYNNEISEKSEIFDDQFSVERPDGSNFTLKIRSTKLEDSAMYFCASGVTGWAQYFGPGTRLLVL.

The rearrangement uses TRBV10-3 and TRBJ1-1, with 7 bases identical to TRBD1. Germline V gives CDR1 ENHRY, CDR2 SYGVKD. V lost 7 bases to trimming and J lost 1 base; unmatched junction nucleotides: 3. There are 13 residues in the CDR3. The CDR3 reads CAITGQENTEAFF. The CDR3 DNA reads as TGTGCCATCACAGGACAGGAGAACACTGAAGCTTTCTTT.

The CDR3 region is CASTGWNSPLHF. For the CDR3, the DNA is TGTGCCAGCACAGGGTGGAATTCACCCCTCCACTTT. This chain uses TRBV28 with TRBJ1-6, with D maybe TRBD1 (5 bases). Deletions cut 7 bases from V and 7 bases from J, with 8 bases between. Germline CDR1 MDHEN, CDR2 SYDVKM. The CDR3 sequence is 12 residues long.

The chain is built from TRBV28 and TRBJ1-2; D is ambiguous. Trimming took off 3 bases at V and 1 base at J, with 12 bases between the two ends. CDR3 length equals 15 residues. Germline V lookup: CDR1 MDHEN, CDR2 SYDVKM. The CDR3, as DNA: TGTGCCAGCAGTTTGAGACATGGTTATAACTATGGCTACACCTTC. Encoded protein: CASSLRHGYNYGYTF.

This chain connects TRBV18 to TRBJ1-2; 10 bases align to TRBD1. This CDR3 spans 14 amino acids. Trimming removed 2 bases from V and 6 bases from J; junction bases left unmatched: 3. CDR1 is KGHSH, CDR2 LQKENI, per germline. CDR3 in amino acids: CASSPAGQGHGYTF. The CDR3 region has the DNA TGTGCCAGCTCACCAGCGGGACAGGGGCATGGCTACACCTTC.